This entry is about one T cell receptor (beta chain). Its antigen is currently unknown. PCR used 60 Vbeta primers and 13 Jbeta primers. Original handling: Per a later analysis, the number of unique TCR beta chains was roughly 83 million, of which 10 million to 11 million were shared. Measured with immunoSEQ multiplex PCR; TCRdb has only the in-frame clones, and not every one. From that table come the V and J calls and clone size; the DNA was used to work out D and trimming. The sample records 200,000 to 250,000 clones, 70% to 85% being singletons. This entry is derived from a study of cytomegalovirus exposure and HLA in healthy donors. For the study at large: An earlier analysis identified more than 90 million unique TCR beta sequences in approximately 170 million T cells.

Study-level results: Later, an analysis found that common viral pathogens appeared to be linked with several of the most significant clusters.

This receptor was identified in a male donor in good health and CMV-seronegative. Sequencing used PBMCs.

In DNA form, the CDR3 reads TGTGCCAGCAGTTCAATTAGCTCTGGAAACACCATATATTTT. This codes for CASSSISSGNTIYF. The V gene is TRBV6-5, the J gene TRBJ1-3; D not certain. Trimming pared 4 bases from V and 0 bases from J, leaving 7 bases between. The germline CDR1 and CDR2 sequences are MNHEY and SVGAGI. The CDR3 contains 14 residues.